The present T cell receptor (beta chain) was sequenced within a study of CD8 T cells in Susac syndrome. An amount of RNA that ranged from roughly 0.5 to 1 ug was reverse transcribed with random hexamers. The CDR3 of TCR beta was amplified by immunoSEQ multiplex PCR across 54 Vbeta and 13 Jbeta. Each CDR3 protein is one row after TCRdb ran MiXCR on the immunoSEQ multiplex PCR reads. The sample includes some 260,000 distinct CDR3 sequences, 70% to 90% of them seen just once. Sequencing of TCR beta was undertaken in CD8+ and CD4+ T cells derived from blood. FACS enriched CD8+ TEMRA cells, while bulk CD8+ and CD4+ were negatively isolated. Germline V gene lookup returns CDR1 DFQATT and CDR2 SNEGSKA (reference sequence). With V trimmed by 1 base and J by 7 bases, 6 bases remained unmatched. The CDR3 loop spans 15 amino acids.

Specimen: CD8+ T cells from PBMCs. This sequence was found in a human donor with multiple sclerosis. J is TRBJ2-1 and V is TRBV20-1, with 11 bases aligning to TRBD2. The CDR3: CSARVKLAGGNEQFF. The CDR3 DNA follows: TGCAGTGCTAGAGTAAAGCTAGCGGGGGGTAATGAGCAGTTCTTC.